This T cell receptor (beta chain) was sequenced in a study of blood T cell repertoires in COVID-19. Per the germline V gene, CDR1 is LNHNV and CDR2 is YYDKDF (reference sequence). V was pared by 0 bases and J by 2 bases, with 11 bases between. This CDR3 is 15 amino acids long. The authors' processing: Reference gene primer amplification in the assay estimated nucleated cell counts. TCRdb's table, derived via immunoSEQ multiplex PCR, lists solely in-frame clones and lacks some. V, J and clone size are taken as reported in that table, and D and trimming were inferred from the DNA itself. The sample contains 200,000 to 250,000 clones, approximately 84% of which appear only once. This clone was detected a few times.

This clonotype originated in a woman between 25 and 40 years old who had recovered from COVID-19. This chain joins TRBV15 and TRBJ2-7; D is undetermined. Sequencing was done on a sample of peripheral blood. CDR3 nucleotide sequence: TGTGCCACCAGCAGAGATCCTTCAGTCCCCTACGAGCAGTACTTC. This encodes CATSRDPSVPYEQYF.